In this sample, the clone carrying this T cell receptor beta chain turned up a few times. Its antigen is unidentified. This sample is part of a study of T cell repertoires in cytomegalovirus infection. Study as a whole: Matching HLA type, along with CMV infection, was indicated by public TCR beta signatures. Study conclusions and caveats: Dominating the ex vivo response were HLA-C-restricted CMV-specific TCR beta clonotypes.

CDR1 is SGHRS, CDR2 YFSETQ, per germline. The CDR3 extends over 14 amino acids. Trimming took off 0 bases at V and 3 bases at J, with 6 bases between the two ends. TCRdb re-derived calls from the reads in MiXCR, one entry per CDR3 protein. The table lists approximately 220,000 distinct CDR3 sequences, roughly 34% of them singletons, with around 60% in the top ten. This material consisted of CD8+ T cells from cultured PBMCs, taken from culture after CMV antigen stimulation. The chain links TRBV5-1 to TRBJ2-2, with D perhaps matching TRBD2 (6 bases). This receptor was taken from a human donor in good health (CMV status not recorded). Some clones in this sample may be carry-over from other donors' samples. As DNA, the CDR3 is TGCGCCAGCAGCTTGGCGGGGGACACCGGGGAGCTGTTTTTT. It is translated as CASSLAGDTGELFF.